Below are 22 T cell receptor beta chains sequenced from a single sample in a study of T cell responses to AZD1222 COVID-19 vaccine. Sequenced by immunoSEQ multiplex PCR; TCRdb stores in-frame clones only, minus some. The table records about 70,000 clones, 83% of them present only once. Sequenced material: peripheral blood, taken 28 days after the second AZD1222 dose. The receptors were sampled from an adult who received the AZD1222 COVID-19 vaccine.

V is TRBV6-5 and J is TRBJ1-2; D uncertain. This CDR3 has 13 residues. The germline V and J ends were trimmed by 6 bases and 4 bases, with 12 bases remaining between them. Germline lookup yields CDR1 MNHEY and CDR2 SVGAGI. For the CDR3, the DNA is TGTGCCAGCAGACTCGGAGGTGCCTATGGCTACACCTTC. Protein: CASRLGGAYGYTF.

On this clone: Other DNA sequences from this sample encode an identical CDR3 as well. The rearrangement joins TRBV3-1 (or the pseudogene TRBV3-2) to TRBJ2-2, with D uncertain. The V and J ends lost 1 base and 3 bases respectively, with 9 bases between them. The CDR3 extends over 15 amino acids. The germline V gene encodes CDR1 LGHDT and CDR2 YNNKEL (reference sequence). This chain's CDR3 is CASSQVLADTGELFF. CDR3 DNA: TGTGCCAGCAGCCAAGTTTTGGCAGACACCGGGGAGCTGTTTTTT.

This clone has only a few counts. The rearrangement links TRBV18 to TRBJ1-3; D may be TRBD1 (6 bases). The CDR3 has 17 amino acids. Trimming removed 2 bases from V and 0 bases from J, with 14 bases in between. Germline loops: CDR1 KGHSH, CDR2 LQKENI. In nucleotides, the CDR3 is TGTGCCAGCTCACCAGGGGGCAGACCGCACTCTGGAAACACCATATATTTT. As protein: CASSPGGRPHSGNTIYF.

This sequence joins TRBV10-3 and TRBJ2-5; 8 bases are a match to TRBD1. J lost 1 base, V lost 6 bases, and 7 bases had no gene match. CDR3 length: 15 amino acids. Germline CDR1 and CDR2: ENHRY and SYGVKD. CDR3 in DNA: TGTGCCATCAGGGGGACAGGACCCAGCCAAGAGACCCAGTACTTC. Translated: CAIRGTGPSQETQYF.

This rearrangement joins TRBV30 to TRBJ1-5, with D unclear. This CDR3 spans 13 amino acids. Germline V gene sequence: CDR1 GTSNPN, CDR2 SVGIG (reference sequence). V dropped 4 bases and J dropped 0 bases, with 7 bases sitting between them. CDR3 protein: CAWNGDSNQPQHF. The CDR3 DNA reads as TGTGCCTGGAACGGCGATAGCAATCAGCCCCAGCATTTT.

The V call is TRBV7-8, the J call TRBJ1-6; D gene unclear. This CDR3 comprises 17 residues. V shed 5 bases and J shed 0 bases, with 14 bases lying between them. CDR1 and CDR2 from the germline V gene are SGHVS and FQNEAQ. Here the CDR3 DNA reads TGTGCCAGCAGCGGGCGTCGAGCAAGCTCCTATAATTCACCCCTCCACTTT. This encodes CASSGRRASSYNSPLHF.

The chain is built from TRBV7-2 and TRBJ1-1; no firm D call. The CDR3 consists of 13 residues. Germline CDR1 SGHTA, CDR2 FQGNSA. Trimming removed 1 base at V and 6 bases at J, with 9 bases between. For the CDR3, the DNA is TGTGCCAGCAGCTTAGGGTCTGACGCTGAAGCTTTCTTT. Its translation: CASSLGSDAEAFF.

The chain links TRBV6-1 to TRBJ2-1; D not resolved. The CDR3 extends over 13 amino acids. Germline-derived CDR1 and CDR2 are MNHNS and SASEGT. The ends were cut back, 3 bases at V and 10 bases at J, with 13 bases in the middle. CDR3 coding DNA: TGTGCCAGCAGTGACGGCGGAGAGCTGGAGCAGTTCTTC. Protein product: CASSDGGELEQFF.

The chain uses TRBV6-6 and TRBJ2-7; D is uncertain. Germline V gives CDR1 MNHNY, CDR2 SVGAGI (reference sequence). V lost 6 bases, J lost 0 bases, and 12 bases lay in between. The CDR3 loop spans 14 amino acids. CDR3 in DNA: TGTGCCAGCAGAGAGGACCAGATCTCCTACGAGCAGTACTTC. Translation gives CASREDQISYEQYF.

The V and J genes are TRBV2 and TRBJ1-2; D is uncertain. V was shortened by 6 bases and J by 4 bases, with 9 bases between the two germline ends. The germline V gene encodes CDR1 SNHLY and CDR2 FYNNEI. The CDR3 consists of 12 residues. CDR3 in amino acids: CASSERSYGYTF. The CDR3, as DNA: TGTGCCAGCAGCGAAAGAAGCTATGGCTACACCTTC.

The J gene is TRBJ2-7, the V gene TRBV29-1; D is uncertain. Germline CDR1 and CDR2: SQVTM and ANQGSEA. This CDR3 has 12 residues. V lost 7 bases and J 2 bases, leaving 12 bases between the germline ends. The CDR3 DNA follows: TGCAGCGCTCAAGAAGAGACCTACGAGCAGTACTTC. Its translation is CSAQEETYEQYF.

The chain combines TRBV18 with TRBJ1-1; D is unclear. The CDR3 runs 13 residues. CDR1 is KGHSH and CDR2 is LQKENI in the germline V gene. V was shortened by 1 base and J by 11 bases, with 14 bases between the two germline ends. CDR3 sequence: CASSPQFALVAFF. Written as DNA, the CDR3 is TGTGCCAGCTCACCACAATTCGCTTTGGTCGCTTTCTTT.

J is TRBJ2-1 and V is TRBV5-1; 7 bases map to TRBD2. V lost 0 bases, J lost 8 bases, and 5 bases stayed unmatched. Germline CDR1 SGHRS, CDR2 YFSETQ. The CDR3 is 14 amino acids. DNA for the CDR3: TGCGCCAGCAGCTTGGAGTGGGGGGGAGATGAGCAGTTCTTC. It codes for CASSLEWGGDEQFF.

This clone was detected only a few times. The chain carries TRBV6-1 and TRBJ1-4, with D perhaps matching TRBD1 (5 bases). CDR3 length: 15 amino acids. Trimming removed 0 bases at V and 7 bases at J, with 12 bases between. The germline V gene has CDR1 MNHNS and CDR2 SASEGT. CDR3 region: CASSEASGTPEKLFF. The CDR3 coding sequence is TGTGCCAGCAGTGAAGCCAGCGGGACCCCTGAAAAACTGTTTTTT.

The sample holds a few counts of this clone. The chain couples TRBV4-3 to TRBJ1-5; D gene ambiguous. Germline CDR1 LGHNA, CDR2 YSLEER. V shed 0 bases and J shed 7 bases, with 10 bases lying between them. The CDR3 covers 14 residues. The CDR3 nucleotides are TGCGCCAGCAGCCAAGAATGGAACAGCCAGCCCCAGCATTTT. This encodes CASSQEWNSQPQHF.

The rearrangement uses TRBV10-1 and TRBJ1-6, with D unresolved. Trimming removed 3 bases at V and 5 bases at J, with 8 bases between. This CDR3 is built from 14 residues. Per germline, CDR1 WNHNN and CDR2 SYGVQD (reference sequence). As DNA, the CDR3 is TGCGCCAGCAGTGAAAGTCAGGATAATTCACCCCTCCACTTT. Translating gives CASSESQDNSPLHF.

This chain uses TRBV12-5 with TRBJ2-3, with D possibly matching TRBD1 (6 bases). Germline values: CDR1 LGHNT, CDR2 FRNRAP. The CDR3 loop spans 13 amino acids. The germline V and J ends were trimmed by 4 bases and 6 bases, with 11 bases remaining between them. The CDR3 DNA reads TGTGCTAGTGGTTCCAGGGGTGAGGATACGCAGTATTTT. This translates into CASGSRGEDTQYF.

V is TRBV12-2 and J is TRBJ2-1; TRBD1, the table's D call, was not compared with the DNA. TRBV12-2 is marked as a pseudogene. The CDR3 length is 18 residues. Here the CDR3 reads CASRQEWVAFRERSEQFF. In DNA form, the CDR3 reads TGTGCAAGTCGCCAAGAATGGGTAGCTTTCAGGGAAAGGAGTGAGCAGTTCTTC.

The chain carries TRBV4-3 and TRBJ1-2; TRBD1 aligns across 8 bases. CDR1 and CDR2 (germline): LGHNA, YSLEER. Germline trimming cut 4 bases from V and 3 bases from J; bases unmatched to any gene: 10. The CDR3 has 16 amino acids. CDR3 sequence reads: CASSPWTGSMHYGYTF. Here the CDR3 DNA reads TGCGCCAGCAGCCCCTGGACAGGGTCAATGCACTATGGCTACACCTTC.

V gene TRBV25-1 combines with J gene TRBJ1-1; D gene ambiguous. The CDR3 is made up of 11 amino acids. Germline V gene lookup returns CDR1 MGHDK and CDR2 SYGVNS. V gave up 8 bases and J gave up 4 bases, with 8 bases separating them. CDR3 sequence reads: CASVLGTEAFF. The CDR3, as DNA: TGTGCCAGCGTTCTGGGCACTGAAGCTTTCTTT.

Only a few counts were recorded for this clone. The chain uses TRBV9 and TRBJ1-6; D is uncertain. V was shortened by 0 bases and J by 9 bases, with 7 bases between the two germline ends. Germline V gives CDR1 SGDLS, CDR2 YYNGEE. The CDR3 runs to 13 residues. The CDR3 nucleotides read TGTGCCAGCAGCGTAGGGGCAGGTTCACCCCTCCACTTT. It specifies CASSVGAGSPLHF.

The chain recombines TRBV4-3 with TRBJ2-1; D not certain. V shed 0 bases and J shed 0 bases, with 6 bases lying between them. CDR3 size: 15 residues. Germline loops: CDR1 LGHNA, CDR2 YSLEER. CDR3 sequence (DNA): TGCGCCAGCAGCCAAGATTACGACTCCTACAATGAGCAGTTCTTC. Translated, it gives CASSQDYDSYNEQFF.